This T cell receptor beta chain was sequenced in a study of T cell changes during pregnancy in multiple sclerosis. Generated by immunoSEQ multiplex PCR, the TCRdb table keeps only in-frame clones and is missing some. The sample holds tens of thousands of clones, 90% to 95% seen once. This sequence originates from a female donor with multiple sclerosis, enrolled in a pregnancy study. Sequencing used CD4+ T cells from peripheral blood mononuclear cells, obtained in the first trimester of pregnancy.

CDR3 amino acids: CASSLTGAYEQYF. CDR3 in DNA: TGTGCCAGCAGCCTAACCGGAGCCTACGAGCAGTACTTC. The V call is TRBV11-3, the J call TRBJ2-7; D remains ambiguous. V was trimmed by 5 bases and J by 2 bases, leaving 10 bases between them. The CDR3 runs 13 residues. Germline CDR1 and CDR2: SGHNT and YENEEA.